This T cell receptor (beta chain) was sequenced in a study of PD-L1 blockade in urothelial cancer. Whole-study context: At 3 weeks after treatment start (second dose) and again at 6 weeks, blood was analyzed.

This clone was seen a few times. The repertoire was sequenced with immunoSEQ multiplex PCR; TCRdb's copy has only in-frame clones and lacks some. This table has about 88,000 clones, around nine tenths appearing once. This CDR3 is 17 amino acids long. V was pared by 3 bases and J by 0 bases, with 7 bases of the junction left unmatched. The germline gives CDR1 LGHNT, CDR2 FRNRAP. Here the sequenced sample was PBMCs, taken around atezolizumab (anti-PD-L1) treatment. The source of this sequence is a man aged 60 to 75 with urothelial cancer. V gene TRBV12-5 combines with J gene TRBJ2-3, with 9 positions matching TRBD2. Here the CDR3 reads CASGFSGGQTSTDTQYF. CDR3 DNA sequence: TGTGCTAGTGGTTTTAGCGGGGGACAAACTAGCACAGATACGCAGTATTTT.